One T cell receptor beta chain is described in this entry. Its specificity is unknown. The junction differs from germline at one of its ends, possibly a read error. The germline CDR1 and CDR2 sequences are MGHDK and SYGVNS. The CDR3 consists of 12 residues. These data belong to a study of Ad26.COV2.S vaccination and SARS-CoV-2 variants. Study information: Donor got 5x10^10 or 1x10^11 viral particles of Ad26.COV2.S.

Treatment here: 15 to 20 received Ad26.COV2.S at low or high dose, single or two shots; 5 received placebo; per-sample allocation not given. Collection of the samples took place on day 63 after the first injection of vaccine or placebo. Study-level results: Considerable breadth of spike-specific CD8+ and CD4+ T cell responses has reportedly been documented following vaccination.

Measured with immunoSEQ multiplex PCR; TCRdb has only the in-frame clones, and not every one. The sample holds hundreds of thousands of clones, around four fifths seen once. The sequencing used peripheral blood, collected in a trial of Ad26.COV2.S vaccine versus placebo. The chain couples TRBV25-1 to TRBJ1-1, with D unresolved. The receptor's source is a person aged 18-65 years who received the Ad26.COV2.S COVID-19 vaccine or a placebo. The DNA for the CDR3 is TGTGCGAGCACGGGGTTTGGGACTGAAGCTTTCTTT. Translating gives CASTGFGTEAFF.